Shown below are 8 T cell receptor beta chains from a single sample sequenced in a study of pediatric ulcerative colitis. Rectal tissue came from one to two pinch biopsies taken at colonoscopy. Clones were read by immunoSEQ multiplex PCR, and TCRdb kept only the in-frame ones, dropping some. The sample has roughly 25,000 clones, roughly 71% seen once. Sequences were obtained from gut tissue. These receptors were obtained from a boy aged 5-17 years with severe ulcerative colitis.

The V gene is TRBV6-1, the J gene TRBJ2-7, with D possibly being TRBD1 or TRBD2 (5 bases each). The CDR3 runs to 13 residues. V shed 7 bases and J shed 2 bases, with 12 bases lying between them. CDR1 MNHNS and CDR2 SASEGT come from the germline V gene. In nucleotides, the CDR3 is TGTGCCAGCAATCAGGGAGATACCTACGAGCAGTACTTC. Protein: CASNQGDTYEQYF.

This chain connects TRBV11-2 to TRBJ2-3; possibly TRBD1 or TRBD2 for D (5 bases each). Trimming removed 5 bases at V and 2 bases at J, with 17 bases between. Germline CDR1 SGHAT, CDR2 FQNNGV. There are 16 residues in the CDR3. For the CDR3, the DNA is TGTGCCAGCAGCCCCCGGGACGCCTTTTTCACAGATACGCAGTATTTT. Protein product: CASSPRDAFFTDTQYF.

The genes are TRBV2 and TRBJ2-7, with TRBD2 as a possible D gene (5 bases). The CDR3 is 13 amino acids. Germline V CDR1 and CDR2: SNHLY, FYNNEI. Trimming stripped 7 bases from V and 4 bases from J, with 14 bases between. The CDR3 DNA follows: TGTGCCAGCACGGCCAGCGGAAAGTACGAGCAGTACTTC. Protein sequence: CASTASGKYEQYF.

The CDR3 sequence: CASSFGSGIYNEQFF. CDR3 DNA sequence: TGTGCCAGCAGCTTCGGGTCAGGTATTTACAATGAGCAGTTCTTC. J is TRBJ2-1 and V is TRBV11-2; the D is unclear. V was cut by 3 bases and J by 4 bases, with 13 bases left in between. This CDR3 contains 15 residues. Germline CDR1 reads SGHAT; CDR2 reads FQNNGV.

A remark on this clone: Its ends do not fully match the called genes, so a read error is possible. This chain uses TRBV7-2 with TRBJ2-7; a possible D gene is TRBD2 (6 bases). The CDR3 runs 12 residues. The germline V gene has CDR1 SGHTA and CDR2 FQGNSA. The CDR3 DNA is TGTGCCAGCAGCTTAGATCGGGAGCTGATCCTATTC. Translated, it gives CASSLDRELILF.

The V gene is TRBV5-4, the J gene TRBJ2-3, with 7 bases fitting TRBD2. The CDR3 is made up of 14 amino acids. The V and J ends lost 8 bases and 4 bases, in that order; junction bases with no gene match: 10. Germline V gene lookup returns CDR1 SGHNT and CDR2 YYREEE (reference sequence). CDR3 DNA sequence: TGTGCCAGTGCATTCGGCGGGAGACCAGATACGCAGTATTTT. Protein sequence: CASAFGGRPDTQYF.

The chain is built from TRBV11-2 and TRBJ2-3; TRBD2 is a possible D gene (5 bases). From germline, CDR1 is SGHAT and CDR2 FQNNGV. This CDR3 is built from 15 residues. The germline V and J ends were trimmed by 0 bases and 2 bases, with 9 bases remaining between them. In nucleotides, the CDR3 is TGTGCCAGCAGCTTAGACGGAGGTTCCACAGATACGCAGTATTTT. This gives the protein CASSLDGGSTDTQYF.

By its share, this clone is medium-sized. The chain has TRBV29-1 and TRBJ2-7; D possibly matches TRBD1 or TRBD2 (5 bases each). CDR1 is SQVTM and CDR2 is ANQGSEA in the germline V gene. V lost 6 bases to trimming and J lost 0 bases, with 9 bases between them. This CDR3 region has 12 residues. CDR3 nucleotides: TGCAGCGTATGGGGGAGCTCCTACGAGCAGTACTTC. Amino acid sequence: CSVWGSSYEQYF.